Shown below are 2 T cell receptor beta chains from a single sample sequenced in a study of blood T cell repertoires in COVID-19. TCRdb's table, derived via immunoSEQ multiplex PCR, lists solely in-frame clones and lacks some. The repertoire holds some 460,000 clones, with 70% to 90% as singletons. The sequenced sample consisted of PBMCs or T cells enriched from blood (not recorded which). Receptors were obtained from a woman aged 18-30 years with acute COVID-19.

The chain recombines TRBV11-2 with TRBJ2-3, with 9 bases aligning to TRBD2. V was pared by 4 bases and J by 1 base, with 12 bases of the junction left unmatched. The CDR3 contains 18 residues. CDR1 and CDR2 (germline): SGHAT, FQNNGV. The CDR3 region is CASSYVSGSGGRTDTQYF. The CDR3 DNA follows: TGTGCCAGCAGCTACGTATCGGGTAGCGGGGGCCGCACAGATACGCAGTATTTT. The full variable domain, rest sourced from reference TRBV11-2 and TRBJ2-3, is EAGVAQSPRYKIIEKRQSVAFWCNPISGHATLYWYQQILGQGPKLLIQFQNNGVVDDSQLPKDRFSAERLKGVDSTLKIQPAKLEDSAVYLCASSYVSGSGGRTDTQYFGPGTRLTVL.

The chain combines TRBV7-2 with TRBJ1-5; 9 positions agree with TRBD1. Per the germline V gene, CDR1 is SGHTA and CDR2 is FQGNSA. V lost 1 base, J lost 6 bases, and 4 bases stayed unmatched. CDR3 size: 15 residues. For the CDR3, the DNA is TGTGCCAGCAGCTTAGGACAGGGGGTTGGTCAGCCCCAGCATTTT. Protein sequence: CASSLGQGVGQPQHF.